This paragraph reports one TCR beta chain. The data belong to a study of pediatric ulcerative colitis. The rectum was sampled with one to two pinch biopsies at colonoscopy. The assay was immunoSEQ multiplex PCR, and TCRdb's table has in-frame clones only and misses some. The top ten clones hold approximately 8% of a sample with roughly 16,000 clones, over 70% of them seen once. This CDR3 comprises 14 residues. Trimming pared 0 bases from V and 8 bases from J, leaving 13 bases between. Germline values: CDR1 SGHTA, CDR2 FQGNSA. Sequenced sample: gut tissue. The genes are TRBV7-2 and TRBJ1-2, with D possibly being TRBD1 (5 bases). This sequence was found in a boy aged 10-17 years who was a control in a study of pediatric ulcerative colitis. CDR3 in DNA: TGTGCCAGCAGCTTAGCATCCAGGGAGAGCGGCTACACCTTC. It specifies CASSLASRESGYTF.